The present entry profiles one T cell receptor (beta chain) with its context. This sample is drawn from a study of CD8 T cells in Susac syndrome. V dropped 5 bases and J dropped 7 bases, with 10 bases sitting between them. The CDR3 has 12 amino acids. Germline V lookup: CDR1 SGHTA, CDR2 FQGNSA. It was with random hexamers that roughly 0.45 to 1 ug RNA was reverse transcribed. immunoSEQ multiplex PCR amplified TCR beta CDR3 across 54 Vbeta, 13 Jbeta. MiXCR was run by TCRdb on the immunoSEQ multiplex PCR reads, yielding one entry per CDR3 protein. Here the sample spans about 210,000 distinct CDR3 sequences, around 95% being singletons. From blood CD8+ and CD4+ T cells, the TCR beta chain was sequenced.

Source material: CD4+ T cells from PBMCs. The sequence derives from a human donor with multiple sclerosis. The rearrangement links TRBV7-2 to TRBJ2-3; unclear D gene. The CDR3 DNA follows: TGTGCCAGCAGCATACAGTTGAATACGCAGTATTTT. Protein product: CASSIQLNTQYF.